The rows below give T cell receptor beta chains drawn from one sample of a study of blood T cell repertoires in COVID-19. Method: immunoSEQ multiplex PCR; TCRdb's copy keeps in-frame clones and lacks some. The data contain almost 500,000 clones, 80% to 90% of them singletons. Sequenced sample: PBMCs or T cells enriched from blood (not recorded which). These TCRs come from a woman aged 55-70 years who had recovered from COVID-19. The CDR3 runs from the conserved cysteine through the conserved F or W.

cdr3_aa | cdr3_length | v_call
CAWSARGTFRGAFF | 14 | TRBV30
CASSLSLTGISPLHF | 15 | TRBV27
CASRSEGAGTEAFF | 14 | TRBV9
CASSISPGKAYEQYF | 15 | TRBV19
CASRRGFTEAFF | 12 | TRBV12-3/TRBV12-4
CASSWDREGLHF | 12 | TRBV12-3/TRBV12-4
CATAPDRGRSPLHF | 14 | TRBV19
CASSKGGQGRSGTQYF | 16 | TRBV3-1/TRBV3-2
CASLRDRKNTGELFF | 15 | TRBV7-2
CASTTDSYNEQFF | 13 | TRBV6-5
CASSTGQSRENTEAFF | 16 | TRBV9
CAHGRATYGYTF | 12 | TRBV28
CASSRQNRGAGYGYTF | 16 | TRBV3-1/TRBV3-2